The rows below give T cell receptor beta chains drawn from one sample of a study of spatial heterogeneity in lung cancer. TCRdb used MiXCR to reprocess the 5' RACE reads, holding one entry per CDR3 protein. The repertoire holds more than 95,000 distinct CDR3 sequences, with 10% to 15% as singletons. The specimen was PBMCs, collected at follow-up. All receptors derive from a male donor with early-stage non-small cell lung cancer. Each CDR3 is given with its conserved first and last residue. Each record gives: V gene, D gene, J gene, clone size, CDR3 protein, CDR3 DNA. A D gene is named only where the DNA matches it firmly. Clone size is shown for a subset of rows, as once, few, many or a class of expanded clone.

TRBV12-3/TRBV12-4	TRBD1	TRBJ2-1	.	CASSLVTGGLNEQFF	TGTGCCAGCAGTTTAGTTACAGGGGGCTTGAATGAGCAGTTCTTC
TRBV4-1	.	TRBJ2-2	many	CASSQRQLQGTGELFF	TGCGCCAGCAGCCAAAGACAATTACAAGGGACCGGGGAGCTGTTTTTT
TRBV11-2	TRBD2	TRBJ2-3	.	CASRPDSLRAGGYTDTQYF	TGTGCCAGCCGACCAGATAGCCTCCGCGCGGGGGGGTACACAGATACGCAGTATTTT
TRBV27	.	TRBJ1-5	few	CASSLRGFQPQHF	TGTGCCAGCAGTTTAAGGGGGTTTCAGCCCCAGCATTTT
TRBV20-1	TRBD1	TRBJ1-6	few	CSARARQGLGNSPLHF	TGCAGTGCTAGAGCTCGACAGGGGCTTGGGAATTCACCCCTCCACTTT
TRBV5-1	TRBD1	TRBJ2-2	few	CASSLDPLQGANTGELFF	TGCGCCAGCAGCTTGGATCCCCTACAGGGGGCAAACACCGGGGAGCTGTTTTTT
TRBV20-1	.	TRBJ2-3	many	CSASRGTPDTQYF	TGCAGTGCTAGTAGGGGGACCCCAGATACGCAGTATTTT
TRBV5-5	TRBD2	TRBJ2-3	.	CASSPRTGEGADTQYF	TGTGCCAGCAGCCCAAGGACGGGGGAGGGAGCAGATACGCAGTATTTT
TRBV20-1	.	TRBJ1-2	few	CSADSYGYTF	TGCAGTGCTGACAGCTATGGCTACACCTTC
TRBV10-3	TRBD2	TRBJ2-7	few	CATGTSGDREQYF	TGTGCCACCGGGACTAGCGGGGATCGAGAGCAGTACTTC
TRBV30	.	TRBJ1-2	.	CAWSAGPAYGYTF	TGTGCCTGGAGTGCGGGTCCGGCCTATGGCTACACCTTC
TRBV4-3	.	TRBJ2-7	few	CASSHASDRSYEQYF	TGCGCCAGCAGCCACGCCTCCGACAGGTCCTACGAGCAGTACTTC
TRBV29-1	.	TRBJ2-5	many	CSVELGGETQYF	TGCAGCGTTGAACTAGGAGGAGAGACCCAGTACTTC
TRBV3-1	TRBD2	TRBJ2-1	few	CASSQDLAGGSDEQFF	TGTGCCAGCAGCCAAGATTTAGCGGGGGGCTCGGATGAGCAGTTCTTC
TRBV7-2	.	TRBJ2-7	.	CASSLRRTEEQYF	TGTGCCAGCAGCCTACGCCGGACAGAAGAGCAGTACTTC
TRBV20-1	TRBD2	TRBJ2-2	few	CSARNLAAGELFF	TGCAGTGCTAGGAATCTAGCGGCCGGGGAGCTGTTTTTT
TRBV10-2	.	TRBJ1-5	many	CASSERRHEPQHF	TGCGCCAGCAGTGAACGCAGGCATGAGCCCCAGCATTTT
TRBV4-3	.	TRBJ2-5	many	CASSVRGWGETQYF	TGCGCCAGCAGTGTTCGGGGTTGGGGAGAGACCCAGTACTTC
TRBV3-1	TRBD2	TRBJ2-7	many	CASSQMTSEIYEQYF	TGTGCCAGCAGCCAAATGACTAGCGAAATCTACGAGCAGTACTTC
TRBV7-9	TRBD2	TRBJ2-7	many	CASSSPRRLVPGGRVYEQYF	TGTGCCAGCAGCTCCCCCCGTAGGCTAGTCCCGGGGGGTCGCGTCTACGAGCAGTACTTC
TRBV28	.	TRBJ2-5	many	CASSGQLFQETQYF	TGTGCCAGCAGCGGACAGCTCTTCCAAGAGACCCAGTACTTC
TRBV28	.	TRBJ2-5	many	CASSQPRGLTQETQYF	TGTGCCAGCAGCCAACCCAGGGGCCTAACGCAAGAGACCCAGTACTTC
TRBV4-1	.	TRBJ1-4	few	CASSQGTYREYNEKLFF	TGCGCCAGCAGCCAAGGGACGTACAGGGAGTATAATGAAAAACTGTTTTTT